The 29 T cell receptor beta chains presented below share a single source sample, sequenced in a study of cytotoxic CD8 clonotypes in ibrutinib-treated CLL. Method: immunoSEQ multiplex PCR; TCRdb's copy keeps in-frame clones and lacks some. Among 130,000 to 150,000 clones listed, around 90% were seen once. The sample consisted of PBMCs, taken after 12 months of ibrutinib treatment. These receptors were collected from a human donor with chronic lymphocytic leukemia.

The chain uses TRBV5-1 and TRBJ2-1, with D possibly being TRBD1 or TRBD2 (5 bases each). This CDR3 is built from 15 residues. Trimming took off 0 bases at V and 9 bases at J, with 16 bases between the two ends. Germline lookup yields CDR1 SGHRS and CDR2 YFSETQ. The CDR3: CASSLGTGGTAEQFF. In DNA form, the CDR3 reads TGCGCCAGCAGCTTGGGGACTGGGGGAACCGCTGAGCAGTTCTTC. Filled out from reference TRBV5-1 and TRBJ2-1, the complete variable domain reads KAGVTQTPRYLIKTRGQQVTLSCSPISGHRSVSWYQQTPGQGLQFLFEYFSETQRNKGNFPGRFSGRQFSNSRSEMNVSTLELGDSALYLCASSLGTGGTAEQFFGPGTRLTVL.

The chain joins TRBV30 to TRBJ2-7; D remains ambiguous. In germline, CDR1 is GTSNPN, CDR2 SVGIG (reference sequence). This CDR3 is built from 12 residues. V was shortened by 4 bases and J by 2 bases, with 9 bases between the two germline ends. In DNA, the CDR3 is TGTGCCTGGAATCCTGGAACCTACGAGCAGTACTTC. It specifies CAWNPGTYEQYF.

The CDR3 nucleotides read TGTGCCAGCAGTGTAGCGGGAAGCACAGATACGCAGTATTTT. Translating gives CASSVAGSTDTQYF. The J gene is TRBJ2-3, the V gene TRBV6-4; 8 bases map to TRBD2. V was pared by 4 bases and J by 0 bases, with 0 bases of the junction left unmatched. The CDR3 covers 14 residues. In germline, CDR1 is MRHNA, CDR2 SNTAGT.

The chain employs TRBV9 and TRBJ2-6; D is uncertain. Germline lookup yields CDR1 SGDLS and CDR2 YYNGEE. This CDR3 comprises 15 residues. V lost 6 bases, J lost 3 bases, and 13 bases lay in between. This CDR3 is CASMPGGIGANVLTF. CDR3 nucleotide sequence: TGTGCCAGCATGCCGGGCGGAATTGGGGCCAACGTCCTGACTTTC. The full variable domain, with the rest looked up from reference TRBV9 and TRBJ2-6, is DSGVTQTPKHLITATGQRVTLRCSPRSGDLSVYWYQQSLDQGLQFLIQYYNGEERAKGNILERFSAQQFPDLHSELNLSSLELGDSALYFCASMPGGIGANVLTFGAGSRLTVL.

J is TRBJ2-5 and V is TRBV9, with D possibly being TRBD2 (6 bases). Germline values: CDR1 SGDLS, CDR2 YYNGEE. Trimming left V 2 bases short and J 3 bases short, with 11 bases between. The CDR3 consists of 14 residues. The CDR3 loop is CASSVVADEETQYF. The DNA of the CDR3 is TGTGCCAGCAGCGTGGTAGCGGATGAAGAGACCCAGTACTTC.

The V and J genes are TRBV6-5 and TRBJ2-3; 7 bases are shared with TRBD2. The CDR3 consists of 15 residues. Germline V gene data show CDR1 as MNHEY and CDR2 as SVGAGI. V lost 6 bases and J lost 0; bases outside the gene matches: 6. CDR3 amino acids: CASSNGGRSTDTQYF. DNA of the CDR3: TGTGCCAGCAGCAACGGGGGGAGAAGCACAGATACGCAGTATTTT.

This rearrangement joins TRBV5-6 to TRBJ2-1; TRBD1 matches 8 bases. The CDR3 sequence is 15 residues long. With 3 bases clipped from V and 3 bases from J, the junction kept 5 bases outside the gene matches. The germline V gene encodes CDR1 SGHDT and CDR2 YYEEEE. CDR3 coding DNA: TGTGCCAGCAGCTACCAGGGGGCTATCTACAATGAGCAGTTCTTC. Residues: CASSYQGAIYNEQFF.

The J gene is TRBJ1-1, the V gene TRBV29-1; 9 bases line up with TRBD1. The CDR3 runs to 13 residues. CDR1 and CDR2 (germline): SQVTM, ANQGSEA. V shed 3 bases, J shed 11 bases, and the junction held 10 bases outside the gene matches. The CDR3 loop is CSVDGGTGTNAFF. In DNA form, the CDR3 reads TGCAGCGTTGATGGGGGGACAGGGACGAACGCTTTCTTT.

The CDR3 nucleotides are TGTGCCAGTAGCCCCAGTGCCATGAACACTGAAGCTTTCTTT. Its translation: CASSPSAMNTEAFF. The chain joins TRBV19 to TRBJ1-1; D is unresolved. CDR1 is LNHDA, CDR2 SQIVND, per germline (reference sequence). This CDR3 region has 14 residues. Trimming stripped 6 bases from V and 0 bases from J, with 11 bases between.

As DNA, the CDR3 is TGTGCCAGCAGCATGACTAGCGGGTCCTACAATGAGCAGTTCTTC. It is translated as CASSMTSGSYNEQFF. This chain links TRBV7-3 with TRBJ2-1; 10 bases fit TRBD2. V dropped 5 bases and J dropped 1; count of bases not matched to a gene: 2. Germline V gives CDR1 SGHTA, CDR2 FQGTGA. The length of the CDR3 is 15 residues.

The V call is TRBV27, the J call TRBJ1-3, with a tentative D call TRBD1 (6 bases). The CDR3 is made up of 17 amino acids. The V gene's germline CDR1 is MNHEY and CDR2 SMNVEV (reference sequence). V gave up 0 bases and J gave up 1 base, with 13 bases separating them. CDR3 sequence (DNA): TGTGCCAGCAGTTTATCCGGCGGGGGCTTGTCTGGAAACACCATATATTTT. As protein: CASSLSGGGLSGNTIYF.

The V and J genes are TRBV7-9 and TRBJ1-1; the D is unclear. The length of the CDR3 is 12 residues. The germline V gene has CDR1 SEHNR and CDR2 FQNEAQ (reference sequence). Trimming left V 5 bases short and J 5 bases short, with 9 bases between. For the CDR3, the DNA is TGTGCCAGCAGCCCCCTTAGGACTGAAGCTTTCTTT. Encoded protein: CASSPLRTEAFF.

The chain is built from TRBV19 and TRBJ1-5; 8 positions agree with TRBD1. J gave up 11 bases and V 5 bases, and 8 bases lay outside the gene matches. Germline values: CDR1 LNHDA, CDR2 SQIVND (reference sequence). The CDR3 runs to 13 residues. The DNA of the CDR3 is TGTGCCAGTAGTCTTCAACAGGGACAGGCCCAGCATTTT. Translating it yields CASSLQQGQAQHF.

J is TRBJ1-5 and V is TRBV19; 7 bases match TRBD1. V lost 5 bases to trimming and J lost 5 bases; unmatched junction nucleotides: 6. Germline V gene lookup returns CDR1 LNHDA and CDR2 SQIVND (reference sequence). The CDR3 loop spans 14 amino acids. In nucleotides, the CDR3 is TGTGCCAGTAGTTCCCAGGGGGACCATCAGCCCCAGCATTTT. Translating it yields CASSSQGDHQPQHF.

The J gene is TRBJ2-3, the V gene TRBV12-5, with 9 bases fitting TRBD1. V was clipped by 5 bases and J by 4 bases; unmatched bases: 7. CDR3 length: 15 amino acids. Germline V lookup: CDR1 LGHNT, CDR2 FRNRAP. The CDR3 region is CASGHDRGKADTQYF. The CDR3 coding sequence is TGTGCTAGTGGTCACGACAGGGGGAAAGCAGATACGCAGTATTTT.

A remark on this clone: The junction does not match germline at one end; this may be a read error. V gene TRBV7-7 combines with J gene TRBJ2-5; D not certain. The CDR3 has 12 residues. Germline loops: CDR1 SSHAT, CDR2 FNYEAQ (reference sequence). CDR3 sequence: CASSSTGETQYF. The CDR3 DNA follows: TGTGCTAGCAGCAGTACCGGGGAGACCCAGTACTTC.

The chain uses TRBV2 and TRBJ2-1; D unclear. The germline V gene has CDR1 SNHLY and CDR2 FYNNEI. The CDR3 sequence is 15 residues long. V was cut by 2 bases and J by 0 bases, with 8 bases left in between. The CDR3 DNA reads TGTGCCAGCAGTGAATCTCTAAGCTCCTACAATGAGCAGTTCTTC. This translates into CASSESLSSYNEQFF.

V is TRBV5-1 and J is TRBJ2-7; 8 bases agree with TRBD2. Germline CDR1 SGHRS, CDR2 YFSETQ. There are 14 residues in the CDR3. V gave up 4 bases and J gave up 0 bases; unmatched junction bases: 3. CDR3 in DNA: TGCGCCAGCAGCGTAAGCGGGAGCTCCTACGAGCAGTACTTC. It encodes CASSVSGSSYEQYF. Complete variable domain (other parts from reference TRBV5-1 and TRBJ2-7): KAGVTQTPRYLIKTRGQQVTLSCSPISGHRSVSWYQQTPGQGLQFLFEYFSETQRNKGNFPGRFSGRQFSNSRSEMNVSTLELGDSALYLCASSVSGSSYEQYFGPGTRLTVT.

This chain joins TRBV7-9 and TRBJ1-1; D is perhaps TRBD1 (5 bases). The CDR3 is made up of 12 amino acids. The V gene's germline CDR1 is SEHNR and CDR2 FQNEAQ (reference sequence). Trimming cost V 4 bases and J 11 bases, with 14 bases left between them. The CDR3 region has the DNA TGTGCCAGCAGCTCCCCGGGACCAGATGCTTTCTTT. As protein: CASSSPGPDAFF.

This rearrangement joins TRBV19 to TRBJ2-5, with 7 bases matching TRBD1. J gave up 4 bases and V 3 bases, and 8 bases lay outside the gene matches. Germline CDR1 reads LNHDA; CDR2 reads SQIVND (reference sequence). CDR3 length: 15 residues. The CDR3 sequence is CASSIQGAGGETQYF. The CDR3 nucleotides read TGTGCCAGTAGTATCCAGGGAGCAGGGGGAGAGACCCAGTACTTC.

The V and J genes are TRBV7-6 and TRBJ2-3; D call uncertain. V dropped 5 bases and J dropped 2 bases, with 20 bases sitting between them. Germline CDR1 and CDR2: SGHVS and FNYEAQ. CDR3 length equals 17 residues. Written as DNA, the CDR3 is TGTGCCAGCAGCCGCACCTCCCGGGTAACCTCCACAGATACGCAGTATTTT. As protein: CASSRTSRVTSTDTQYF.

This chain's CDR3 is CAISESAPGPNKAFF. In DNA, the CDR3 is TGTGCCATCAGTGAGTCCGCCCCCGGCCCTAATAAAGCTTTCTTT. The V and J genes are TRBV10-3 and TRBJ1-1, with D uncertain. V dropped 0 bases and J dropped 9 bases, with 17 bases sitting between them. The V gene's germline CDR1 is ENHRY and CDR2 SYGVKD. This CDR3 is 15 amino acids long.

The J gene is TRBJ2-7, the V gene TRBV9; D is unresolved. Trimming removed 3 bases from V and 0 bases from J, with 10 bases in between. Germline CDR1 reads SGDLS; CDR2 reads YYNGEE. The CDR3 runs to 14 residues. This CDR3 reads CASSAGRHSYEQYF. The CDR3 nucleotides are TGTGCCAGCAGCGCCGGACGACACTCCTACGAGCAGTACTTC.

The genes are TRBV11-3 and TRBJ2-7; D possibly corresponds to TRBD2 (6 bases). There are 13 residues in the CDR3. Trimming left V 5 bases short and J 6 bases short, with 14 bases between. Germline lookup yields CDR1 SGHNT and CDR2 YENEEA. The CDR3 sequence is CASSPRLGGEQYF. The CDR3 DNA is TGTGCCAGCAGCCCGAGACTGGGGGGCGAGCAGTACTTC.

The CDR3 reads CSVDPSGSRETQYF. CDR3 coding DNA: TGCAGCGTTGACCCTAGCGGGAGTAGGGAGACCCAGTACTTC. The chain couples TRBV29-1 to TRBJ2-5, with 10 bases that match TRBD2. This CDR3 comprises 14 residues. The V gene end was trimmed by 3 bases and the J gene end by 5 bases; junction bases not matched to a gene: 6. The germline gives CDR1 SQVTM, CDR2 ANQGSEA.

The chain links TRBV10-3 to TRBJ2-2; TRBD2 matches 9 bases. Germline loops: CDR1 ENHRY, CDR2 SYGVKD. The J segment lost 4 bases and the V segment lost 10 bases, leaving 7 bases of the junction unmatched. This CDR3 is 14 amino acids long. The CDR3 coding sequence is TGTGCCACGGCAGCGGGAGGTTTCACCGGGGAGCTGTTTTTT. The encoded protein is CATAAGGFTGELFF.

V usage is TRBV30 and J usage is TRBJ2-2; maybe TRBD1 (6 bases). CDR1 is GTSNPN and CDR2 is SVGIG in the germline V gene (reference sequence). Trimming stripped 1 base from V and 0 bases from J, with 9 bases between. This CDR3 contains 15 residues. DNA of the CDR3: TGTGCCTGGAGTGCCGGGACAACGAACACCGGGGAGCTGTTTTTT. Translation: CAWSAGTTNTGELFF.

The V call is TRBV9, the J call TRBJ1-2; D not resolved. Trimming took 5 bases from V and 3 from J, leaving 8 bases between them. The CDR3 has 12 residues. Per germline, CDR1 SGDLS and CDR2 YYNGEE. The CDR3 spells CASSDSYYGYTF. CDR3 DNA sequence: TGTGCCAGCAGTGACTCATACTATGGCTACACCTTC.

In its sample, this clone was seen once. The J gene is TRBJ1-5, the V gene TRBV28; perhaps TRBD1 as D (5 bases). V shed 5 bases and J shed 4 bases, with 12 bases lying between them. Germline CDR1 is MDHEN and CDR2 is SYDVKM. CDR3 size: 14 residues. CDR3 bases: TGTGCCAGCAGTATAGACAGCCTTAATCAGCCCCAGCATTTT. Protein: CASSIDSLNQPQHF.